A single sample is the source of the 5 T cell receptor beta chains below, sequenced in a study of blood T cell repertoires in COVID-19. Libraries were prepared by immunoSEQ multiplex PCR; TCRdb keeps only in-frame clonotypes and omits some of them. The sample consists of 150,000 to 200,000 clones, about four fifths of them appearing once. Material for sequencing was peripheral blood. These receptors were obtained from an older man with active or convalescent COVID-19.

This clone was seen a single time. The chain combines TRBV7-7 with TRBJ2-1; TRBD1 might be the D (6 bases). This CDR3 contains 13 residues. V dropped 5 bases and J dropped 11 bases, with 16 bases sitting between them. Per germline, CDR1 SSHAT and CDR2 FNYEAQ (reference sequence). The DNA of the CDR3 is TGTGCCAGCAGCGCGGATAGGACAGCTAAGCAGTTCTTC. It yields the protein CASSADRTAKQFF.

The chain recombines TRBV15 with TRBJ1-6; D unresolved. Trimming removed 0 bases from V and 6 bases from J, with 3 bases in between. From germline, CDR1 is LNHNV and CDR2 YYDKDF (reference sequence). This CDR3 is built from 13 residues. The CDR3 region has the DNA TGTGCCACCAGCAGAGATAGTAATTCACCCCTCCACTTT. Its translation is CATSRDSNSPLHF. Variable domain in full (rest from reference TRBV15 and TRBJ1-6): DAMVIQNPRYQVTQFGKPVTLSCSQTLNHNVMYWYQQKSSQAPKLLFHYYDKDFNNEADTPDNFQSRRPNTSFCFLDIRSPGLGDTAMYLCATSRDSNSPLHFGNGTRLTVT.

CDR3 in amino acids: CASIQVRNQPQHF. The CDR3 bases are TGTGCCAGCATTCAGGTTCGGAATCAGCCCCAGCATTTT. The chain uses TRBV6-5 and TRBJ1-5; D ambiguous. The germline gives CDR1 MNHEY, CDR2 SVGAGI. The CDR3 contains 13 residues. Trimming took off 7 bases at V and 4 bases at J, with 11 bases between the two ends.

J is TRBJ1-1 and V is TRBV19; 8 nucleotides line up with TRBD1. The CDR3 has 17 residues. Trimming cost V 1 base and J 1 base; bases outside gene matches: 8. Germline V gene data show CDR1 as LNHDA and CDR2 as SQIVND (reference sequence). The CDR3 nucleotides read TGTGCCAGTAGTATAGGACAGGGGAGATTGGAGAACACTGAAGCTTTCTTT. Residues: CASSIGQGRLENTEAFF.

This chain links TRBV5-4 with TRBJ2-1, with a tentative D call TRBD1 (6 bases). Trimming removed 0 bases at V and 2 bases at J, with 6 bases between. Germline CDR1 reads SGHNT; CDR2 reads YYREEE (reference sequence). This CDR3 spans 14 amino acids. This chain's CDR3 is CASSLDRAYNEQFF. The CDR3 DNA is TGTGCCAGCAGCTTGGACAGGGCCTACAATGAGCAGTTCTTC. Full variable domain (missing parts from reference TRBV5-4 and TRBJ2-1): ETGVTQSPTHLIKTRGQQVTLRCSSQSGHNTVSWYQQALGQGPQFIFQYYREEENGRGNFPPRFSGLQFPNYSSELNVNALELDDSALYLCASSLDRAYNEQFFGPGTRLTVL.